This TCR beta chain was documented in a study of T cell responses to AZD1222 COVID-19 vaccine. Only in-frame clones appear in the TCRdb table, and some are missing; sequencing was by immunoSEQ multiplex PCR. The sample has over 130,000 clones; roughly 91% are singletons. Trimming pared 6 bases from V and 5 bases from J, leaving 20 bases between. The CDR3 loop spans 15 amino acids. CDR1 is MDHEN, CDR2 SYDVKM, per germline. Overall study results and limits: Spike as a whole was targeted by vaccine-associated CD4 TCRs, dominant at 160-218 and 743-854. Elevations in Spike-specific TCR breadth and depth followed administration of two AZD1222 doses. No repertoire was sampled before or during the peak T cell response, only after it. Possibly, clonal diversity was underestimated; donors were largely white British and included more females.

In the case of this clone: Its target is unknown.

This specimen consisted of peripheral blood, obtained on day 0 of AZD1222 vaccination. This sequence originates from an adult in good health. The chain recombines TRBV28 with TRBJ2-7, with D uncertain. This CDR3 is CASSLRPHRYNEQYF. The CDR3, as DNA: TGTGCCAGCAGCCTCAGACCCCACCGTTACAACGAGCAGTACTTC.